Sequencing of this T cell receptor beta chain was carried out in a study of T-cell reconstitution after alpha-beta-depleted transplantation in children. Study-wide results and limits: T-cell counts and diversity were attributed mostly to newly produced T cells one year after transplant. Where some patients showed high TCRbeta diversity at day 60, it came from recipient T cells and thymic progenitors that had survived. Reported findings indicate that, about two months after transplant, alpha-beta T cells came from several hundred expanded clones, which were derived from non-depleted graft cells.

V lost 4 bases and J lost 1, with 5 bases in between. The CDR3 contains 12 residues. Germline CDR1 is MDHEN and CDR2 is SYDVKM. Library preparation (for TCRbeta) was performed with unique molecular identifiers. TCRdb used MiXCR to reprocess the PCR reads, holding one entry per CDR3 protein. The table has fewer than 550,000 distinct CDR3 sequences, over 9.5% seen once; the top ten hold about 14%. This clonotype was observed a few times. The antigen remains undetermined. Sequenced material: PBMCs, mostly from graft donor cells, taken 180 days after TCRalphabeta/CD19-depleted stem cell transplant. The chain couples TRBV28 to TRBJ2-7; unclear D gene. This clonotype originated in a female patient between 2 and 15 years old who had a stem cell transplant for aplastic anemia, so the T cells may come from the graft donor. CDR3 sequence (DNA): TGTGCCAGCAGTTGGTTTTCCTACGAGCAGTACTTC. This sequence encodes CASSWFSYEQYF.